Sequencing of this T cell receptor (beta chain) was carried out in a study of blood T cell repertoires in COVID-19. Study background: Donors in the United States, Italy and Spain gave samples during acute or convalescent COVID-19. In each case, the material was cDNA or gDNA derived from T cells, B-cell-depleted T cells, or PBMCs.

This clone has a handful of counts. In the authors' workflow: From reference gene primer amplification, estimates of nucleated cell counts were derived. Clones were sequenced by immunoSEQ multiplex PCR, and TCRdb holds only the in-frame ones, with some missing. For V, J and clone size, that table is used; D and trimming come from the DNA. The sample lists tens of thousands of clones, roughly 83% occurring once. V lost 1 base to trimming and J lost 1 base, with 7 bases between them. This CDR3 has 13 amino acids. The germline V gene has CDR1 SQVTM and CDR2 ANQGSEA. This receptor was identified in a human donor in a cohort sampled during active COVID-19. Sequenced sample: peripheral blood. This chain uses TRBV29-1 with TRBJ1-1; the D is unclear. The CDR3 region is CSVEGRENTEAFF. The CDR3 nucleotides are TGCAGCGTTGAAGGACGGGAGAACACTGAAGCTTTCTTT.